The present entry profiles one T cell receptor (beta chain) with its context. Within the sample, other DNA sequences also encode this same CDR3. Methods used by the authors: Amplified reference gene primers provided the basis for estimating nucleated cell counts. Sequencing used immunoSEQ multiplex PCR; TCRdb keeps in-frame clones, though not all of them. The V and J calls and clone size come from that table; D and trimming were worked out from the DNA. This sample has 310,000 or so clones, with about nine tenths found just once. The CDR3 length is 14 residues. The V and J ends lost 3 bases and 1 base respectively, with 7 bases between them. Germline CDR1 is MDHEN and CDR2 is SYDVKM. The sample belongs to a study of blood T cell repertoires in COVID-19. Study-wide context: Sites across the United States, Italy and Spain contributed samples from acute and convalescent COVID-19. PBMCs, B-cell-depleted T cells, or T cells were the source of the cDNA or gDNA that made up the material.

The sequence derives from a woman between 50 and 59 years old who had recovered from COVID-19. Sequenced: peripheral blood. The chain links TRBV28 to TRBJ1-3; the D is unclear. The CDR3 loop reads CASSFLASGNTIYF. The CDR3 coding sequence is TGTGCCAGCAGTTTTTTAGCATCTGGAAACACCATATATTTT.